The 14 T cell receptor beta chains given below trace back to one sample, sequenced in a study of monozygotic twins with inflammatory bowel disease. TCRdb re-analyzed the 5' RACE reads; it lists each CDR3 protein once, without DNA. This table holds roughly 320,000 distinct CDR3 sequences. Sequenced input: blood. These receptors were taken from a human donor with ulcerative colitis or Crohn's disease, or a healthy co-twin of an affected twin (not recorded which).

Here the CDR3 reads CASSEAVSRTDEKLFF. The V and J genes are TRBV6-1 and TRBJ1-4; lacking DNA, the TRBD1 call made by TCRdb goes unchecked. In germline, CDR1 is MNHNS, CDR2 SASEGT. There are 16 residues in the CDR3.

The CDR3 is CSARGQPKANTGELFF. This chain uses TRBV20-1 with TRBJ2-2; with no DNA, the TCRdb D assignment of TRBD1 cannot be verified. Germline CDR1 and CDR2: DFQATT and SNEGSKA (reference sequence). CDR3 size: 16 residues.

The V and J genes are TRBV5-1 and TRBJ1-6; the TCRdb D gene call, TRBD1, has no DNA to confirm it. The germline gives CDR1 SGHRS, CDR2 YFSETQ. The CDR3 loop spans 14 amino acids. The CDR3 here is CASSLGQGVSPLHF. Full variable domain (outside the CDR3, taken from reference TRBV5-1 and TRBJ1-6): KAGVTQTPRYLIKTRGQQVTLSCSPISGHRSVSWYQQTPGQGLQFLFEYFSETQRNKGNFPGRFSGRQFSNSRSEMNVSTLELGDSALYLCASSLGQGVSPLHFGNGTRLTVT.

The chain combines TRBV11-2 with TRBJ2-3; with no DNA, the TCRdb D assignment of TRBD1 cannot be verified. Germline CDR1 SGHAT, CDR2 FQNNGV. This CDR3 has 15 amino acids. CDR3 sequence reads: CASRSIRTGRGAQYF.

This chain links TRBV12-3 or TRBV12-4 with TRBJ1-3. The CDR3 extends over 15 amino acids. The CDR3 loop reads CASSPGLYSGNTIYF.

This chain links TRBV29-1 with TRBJ2-3; TCRdb reports TRBD2, a call that lacks DNA to check it against. CDR1 is SQVTM and CDR2 is ANQGSEA in the germline V gene. The CDR3 runs 13 residues. The CDR3 sequence: CSVRRDSSDTQYF.

The chain links TRBV7-2 to TRBJ2-6. CDR3 length: 13 residues. The V gene's germline CDR1 is SGHTA and CDR2 FQGNSA. Here the CDR3 reads CASRVSGANVLTF.

The chain couples TRBV27 to TRBJ2-7; TCRdb's D gene call, TRBD2, goes unchecked for lack of DNA. This CDR3 spans 14 amino acids. Germline V gives CDR1 MNHEY, CDR2 SMNVEV (reference sequence). CDR3 amino acids: CASSSKRETYEQYF.

The V call is TRBV25-1, the J call TRBJ1-6. This CDR3 has 14 amino acids. Germline assignment: CDR1 MGHDK and CDR2 SYGVNS. This chain's CDR3 is CASTQAGDNSPLHF.

CDR3: CASTEPGTSGYEQYF. The chain joins TRBV28 to TRBJ2-7; TCRdb calls TRBD2, which cannot be checked without DNA. CDR3 size: 15 residues. Germline CDR1 and CDR2: MDHEN and SYDVKM.

The V call is TRBV6-5, the J call TRBJ2-5; TCRdb picks TRBD1, but there is no DNA to check that call. Germline CDR1 reads MNHEY; CDR2 reads SVGAGI. The length of the CDR3 is 12 residues. The chain's CDR3 is CASSYSAGDQYF.

This chain connects TRBV4-3 to TRBJ2-3. CDR3 length: 14 amino acids. Germline-derived CDR1 and CDR2 are LGHNA and YSLEER. The CDR3 protein is CASSQGQVADTQYF.

The V and J genes are TRBV29-1 and TRBJ1-4. The V gene's germline CDR1 is SQVTM and CDR2 ANQGSEA. The CDR3 totals 13 residues. CDR3 sequence reads: CSVGRTLGEKLFF.

This chain links TRBV19 with TRBJ2-3; checking the TCRdb D call of TRBD1 is not possible without DNA. There are 15 residues in the CDR3. Germline CDR1 reads LNHDA; CDR2 reads SQIVND (reference sequence). This CDR3 reads CASSTQSGSADTQYF.